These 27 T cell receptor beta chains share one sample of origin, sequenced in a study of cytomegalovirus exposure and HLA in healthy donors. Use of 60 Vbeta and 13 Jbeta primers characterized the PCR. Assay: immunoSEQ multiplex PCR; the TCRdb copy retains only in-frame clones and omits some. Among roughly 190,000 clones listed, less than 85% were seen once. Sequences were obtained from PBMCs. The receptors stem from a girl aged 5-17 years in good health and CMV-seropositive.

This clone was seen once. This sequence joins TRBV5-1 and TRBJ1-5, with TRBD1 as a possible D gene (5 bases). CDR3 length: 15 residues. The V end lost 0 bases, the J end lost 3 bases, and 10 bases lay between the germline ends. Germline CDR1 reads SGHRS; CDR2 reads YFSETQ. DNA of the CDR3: TGCGCCAGCAGCTTGGAGGGGCAGGTCAATCAGCCCCAGCATTTT. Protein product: CASSLEGQVNQPQHF.

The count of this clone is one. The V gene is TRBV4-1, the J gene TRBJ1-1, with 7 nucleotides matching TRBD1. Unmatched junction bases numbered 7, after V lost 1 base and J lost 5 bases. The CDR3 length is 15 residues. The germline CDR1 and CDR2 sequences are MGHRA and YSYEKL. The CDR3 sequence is CASSQGDRVGTEAFF. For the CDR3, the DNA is TGCGCCAGCAGCCAAGGTGACAGGGTGGGAACTGAAGCTTTCTTT.

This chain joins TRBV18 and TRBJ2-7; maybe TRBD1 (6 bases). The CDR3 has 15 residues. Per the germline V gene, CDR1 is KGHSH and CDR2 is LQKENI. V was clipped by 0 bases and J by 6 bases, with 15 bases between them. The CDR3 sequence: CASSPPVYRVPEQYF. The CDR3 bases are TGTGCCAGCTCACCACCGGTCTACAGGGTCCCCGAGCAGTACTTC. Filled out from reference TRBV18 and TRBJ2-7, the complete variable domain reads NAGVMQNPRHLVRRRGQEARLRCSPMKGHSHVYWYRQLPEEGLKFMVYLQKENIIDESGMPKERFSAEFPKEGPSILRIQQVVRGDSAAYFCASSPPVYRVPEQYFGPGTRLTVT.

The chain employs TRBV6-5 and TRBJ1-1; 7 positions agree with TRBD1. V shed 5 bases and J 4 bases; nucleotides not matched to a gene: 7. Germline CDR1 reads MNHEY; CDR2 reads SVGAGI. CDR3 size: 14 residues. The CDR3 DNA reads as TGTGCCAGCAGTCGAACCCCAGGGGGCACTGAAGCTTTCTTT. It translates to CASSRTPGGTEAFF.

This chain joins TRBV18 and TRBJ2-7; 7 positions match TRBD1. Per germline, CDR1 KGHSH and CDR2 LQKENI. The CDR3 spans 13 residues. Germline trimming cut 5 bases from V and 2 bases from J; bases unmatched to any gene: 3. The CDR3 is CASSVQGAYEQYF. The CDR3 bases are TGTGCCAGCTCAGTTCAGGGGGCCTACGAGCAGTACTTC.

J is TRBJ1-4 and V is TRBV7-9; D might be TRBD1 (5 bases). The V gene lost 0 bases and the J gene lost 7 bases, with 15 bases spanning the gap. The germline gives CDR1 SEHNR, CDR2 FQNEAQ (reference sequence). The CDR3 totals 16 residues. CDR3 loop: CASSLAAGGRGEKLFF. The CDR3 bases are TGTGCCAGCAGCTTAGCGGCGGGGGGTCGAGGTGAAAAACTGTTTTTT.

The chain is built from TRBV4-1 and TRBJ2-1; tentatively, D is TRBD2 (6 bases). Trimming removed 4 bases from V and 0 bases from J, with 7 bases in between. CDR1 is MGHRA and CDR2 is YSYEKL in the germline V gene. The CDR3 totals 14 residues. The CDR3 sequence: CASSRDFSYNEQFF. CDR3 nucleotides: TGCGCCAGCAGCCGGGACTTCTCCTACAATGAGCAGTTCTTC.

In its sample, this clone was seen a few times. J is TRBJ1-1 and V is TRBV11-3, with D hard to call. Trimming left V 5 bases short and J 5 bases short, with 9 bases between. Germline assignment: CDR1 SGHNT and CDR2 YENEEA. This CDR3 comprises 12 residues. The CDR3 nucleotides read TGTGCCAGCAGCCCTGGAGGGACTGAAGCTTTCTTT. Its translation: CASSPGGTEAFF.

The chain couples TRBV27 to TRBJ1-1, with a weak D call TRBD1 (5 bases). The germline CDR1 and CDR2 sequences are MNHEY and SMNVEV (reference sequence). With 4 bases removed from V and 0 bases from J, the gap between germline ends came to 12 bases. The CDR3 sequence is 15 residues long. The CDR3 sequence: CASSSRGGVNTEAFF. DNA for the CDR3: TGTGCCAGCAGTTCCCGGGGGGGGGTGAACACTGAAGCTTTCTTT.

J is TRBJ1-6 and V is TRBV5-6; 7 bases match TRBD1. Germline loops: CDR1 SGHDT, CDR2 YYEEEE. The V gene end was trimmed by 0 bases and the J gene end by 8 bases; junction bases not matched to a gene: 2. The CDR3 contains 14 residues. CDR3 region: CASSLGQGDSPLHF. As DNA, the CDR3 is TGTGCCAGCAGCTTGGGGCAGGGGGATTCACCCCTCCACTTT.

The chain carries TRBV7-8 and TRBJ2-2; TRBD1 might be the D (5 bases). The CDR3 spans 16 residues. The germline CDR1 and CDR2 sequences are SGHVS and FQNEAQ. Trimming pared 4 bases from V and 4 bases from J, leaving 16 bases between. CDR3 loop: CASSSHTDRVTGELFF. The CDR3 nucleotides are TGTGCCAGCAGCTCCCATACCGACAGAGTCACCGGGGAGCTGTTTTTT.

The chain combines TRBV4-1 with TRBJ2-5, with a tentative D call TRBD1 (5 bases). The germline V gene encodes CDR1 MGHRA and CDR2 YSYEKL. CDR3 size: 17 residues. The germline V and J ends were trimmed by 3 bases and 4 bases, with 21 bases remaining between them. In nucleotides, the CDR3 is TGCGCCAGCAGCCACTATAGTCGGCAGGGTATGCGAGAGACCCAGTACTTC. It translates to CASSHYSRQGMRETQYF.

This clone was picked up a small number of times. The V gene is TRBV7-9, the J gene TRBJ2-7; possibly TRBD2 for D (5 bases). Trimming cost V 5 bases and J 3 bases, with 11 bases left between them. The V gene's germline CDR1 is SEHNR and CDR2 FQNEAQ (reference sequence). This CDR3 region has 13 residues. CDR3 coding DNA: TGTGCCAGCAGCGTAACGGGGATCTACGAGCAGTACTTC. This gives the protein CASSVTGIYEQYF. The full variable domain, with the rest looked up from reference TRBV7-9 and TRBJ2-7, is DTGVSQNPRHKITKRGQNVTFRCDPISEHNRLYWYRQTLGQGPEFLTYFQNEAQLEKSRLLSDRFSAERPKGSFSTLEIQRTEQGDSAMYLCASSVTGIYEQYFGPGTRLTVT.

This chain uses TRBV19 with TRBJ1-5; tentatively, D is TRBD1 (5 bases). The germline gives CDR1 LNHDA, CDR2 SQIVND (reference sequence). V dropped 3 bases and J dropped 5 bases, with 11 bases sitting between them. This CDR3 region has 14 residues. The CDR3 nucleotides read TGTGCCAGTAGTATCGTCGGGGGGGATCAGCCCCAGCATTTT. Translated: CASSIVGGDQPQHF.

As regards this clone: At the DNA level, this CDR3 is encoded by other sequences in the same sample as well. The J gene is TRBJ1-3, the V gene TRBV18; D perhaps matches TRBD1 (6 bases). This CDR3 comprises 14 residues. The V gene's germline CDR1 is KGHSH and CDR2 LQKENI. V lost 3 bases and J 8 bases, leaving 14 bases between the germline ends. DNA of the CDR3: TGTGCCAGCTCACCGGGCCTGGGGGCGGACACCATATATTTT. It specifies CASSPGLGADTIYF.

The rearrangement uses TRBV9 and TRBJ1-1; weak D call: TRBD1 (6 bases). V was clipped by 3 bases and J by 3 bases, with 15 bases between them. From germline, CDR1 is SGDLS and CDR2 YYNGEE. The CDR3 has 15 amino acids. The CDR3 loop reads CASSALQGSDTEAFF. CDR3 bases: TGTGCCAGCAGCGCCCTCCAGGGGTCGGACACTGAAGCTTTCTTT.

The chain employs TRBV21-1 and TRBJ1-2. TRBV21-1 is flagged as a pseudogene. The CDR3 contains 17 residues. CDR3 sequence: CASSKRGGGRVRYGYTF. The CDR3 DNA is TGTGCCAGCAGCAAAAGAGGCGGGGGACGGGTCCGCTATGGCTACACCTTC.

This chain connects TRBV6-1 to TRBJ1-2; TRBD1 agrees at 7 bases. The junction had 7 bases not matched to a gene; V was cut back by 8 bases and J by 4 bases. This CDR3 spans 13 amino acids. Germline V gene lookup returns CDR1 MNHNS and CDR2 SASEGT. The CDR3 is CASDKGAGYGYTF. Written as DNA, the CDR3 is TGTGCCAGCGACAAGGGGGCCGGCTATGGCTACACCTTC.

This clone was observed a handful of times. The chain's CDR3 is CASSMAGYFQPQHF. The CDR3 DNA sequence: TGTGCCAGCAGCATGGCAGGGTATTTTCAGCCCCAGCATTTT. The V and J genes are TRBV5-6 and TRBJ1-5, with a possible D match to TRBD1 (5 bases). This CDR3 is 14 amino acids long. Germline assignment: CDR1 SGHDT and CDR2 YYEEEE. Trimming took 4 bases from V and 6 from J, leaving 14 bases between them.

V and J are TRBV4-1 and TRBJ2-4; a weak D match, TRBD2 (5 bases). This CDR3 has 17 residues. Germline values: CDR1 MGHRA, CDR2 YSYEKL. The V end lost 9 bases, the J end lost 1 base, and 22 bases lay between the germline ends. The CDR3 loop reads CASRSGSLGGAKNIQYF. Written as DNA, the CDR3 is TGCGCCAGTCGTTCTGGCAGCCTCGGCGGGGCCAAAAACATTCAGTACTTC.

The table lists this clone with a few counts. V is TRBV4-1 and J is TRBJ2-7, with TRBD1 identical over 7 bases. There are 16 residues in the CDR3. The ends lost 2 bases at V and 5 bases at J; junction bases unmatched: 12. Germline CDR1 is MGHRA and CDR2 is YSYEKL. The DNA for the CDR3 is TGCGCCAGCAGCCAACCCCGAAAACAGGGGAATCACGAGCAGTACTTC. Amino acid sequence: CASSQPRKQGNHEQYF.

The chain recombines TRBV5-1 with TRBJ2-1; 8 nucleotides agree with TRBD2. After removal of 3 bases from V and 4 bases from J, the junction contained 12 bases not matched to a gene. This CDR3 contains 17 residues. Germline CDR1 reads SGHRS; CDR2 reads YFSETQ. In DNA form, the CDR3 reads TGCGCCAGCAGCTCCGGGGGGGCCTTAAGAACGTACAATGAGCAGTTCTTC. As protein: CASSSGGALRTYNEQFF.

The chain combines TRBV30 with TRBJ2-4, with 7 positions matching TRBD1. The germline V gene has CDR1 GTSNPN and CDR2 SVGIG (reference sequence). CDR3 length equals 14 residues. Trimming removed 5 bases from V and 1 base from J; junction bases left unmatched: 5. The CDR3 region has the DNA TGTGCCTGGCAGGGGGAGAACGCCAAAAACATTCAGTACTTC. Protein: CAWQGENAKNIQYF.

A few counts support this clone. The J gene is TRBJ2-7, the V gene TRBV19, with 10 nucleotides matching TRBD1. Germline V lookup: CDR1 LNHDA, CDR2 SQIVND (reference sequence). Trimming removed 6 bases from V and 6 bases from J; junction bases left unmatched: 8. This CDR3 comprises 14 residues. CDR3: CASSGTGVIGEQYF. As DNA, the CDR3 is TGTGCCAGTAGCGGGACAGGGGTTATTGGCGAGCAGTACTTC.

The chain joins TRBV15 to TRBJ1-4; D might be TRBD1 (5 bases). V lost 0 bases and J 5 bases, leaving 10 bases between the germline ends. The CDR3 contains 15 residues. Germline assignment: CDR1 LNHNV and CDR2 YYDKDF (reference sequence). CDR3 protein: CATSRDRGGNEKLFF. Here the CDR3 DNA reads TGTGCCACCAGCAGAGATCGGGGGGGGAATGAAAAACTGTTTTTT.

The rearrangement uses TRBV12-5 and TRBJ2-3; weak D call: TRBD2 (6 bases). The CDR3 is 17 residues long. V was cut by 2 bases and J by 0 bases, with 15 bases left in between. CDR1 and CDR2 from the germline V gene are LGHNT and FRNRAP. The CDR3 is CASGLWSGDPSTDTQYF. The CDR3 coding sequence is TGTGCTAGTGGTTTGTGGTCGGGGGACCCTAGCACAGATACGCAGTATTTT.

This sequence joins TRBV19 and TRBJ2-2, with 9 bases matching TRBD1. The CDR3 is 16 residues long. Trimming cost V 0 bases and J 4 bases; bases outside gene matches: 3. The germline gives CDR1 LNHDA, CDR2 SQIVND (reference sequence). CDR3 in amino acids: CASSIEGDRVTGELFF. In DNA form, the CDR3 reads TGTGCCAGTAGTATAGAAGGGGACAGGGTCACCGGGGAGCTGTTTTTT.